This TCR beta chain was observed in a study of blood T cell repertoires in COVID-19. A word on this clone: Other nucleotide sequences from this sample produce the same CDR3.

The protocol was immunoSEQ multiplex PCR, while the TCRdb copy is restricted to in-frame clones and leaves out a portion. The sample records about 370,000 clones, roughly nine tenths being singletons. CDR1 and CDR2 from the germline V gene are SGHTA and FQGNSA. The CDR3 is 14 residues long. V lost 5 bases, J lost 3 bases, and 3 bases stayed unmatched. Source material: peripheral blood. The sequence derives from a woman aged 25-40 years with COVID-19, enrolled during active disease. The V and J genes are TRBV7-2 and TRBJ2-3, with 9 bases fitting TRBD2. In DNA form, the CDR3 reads TGTGCCAGCAGCCCCGGACTAGCGACAGATACGCAGTATTTT. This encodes CASSPGLATDTQYF.